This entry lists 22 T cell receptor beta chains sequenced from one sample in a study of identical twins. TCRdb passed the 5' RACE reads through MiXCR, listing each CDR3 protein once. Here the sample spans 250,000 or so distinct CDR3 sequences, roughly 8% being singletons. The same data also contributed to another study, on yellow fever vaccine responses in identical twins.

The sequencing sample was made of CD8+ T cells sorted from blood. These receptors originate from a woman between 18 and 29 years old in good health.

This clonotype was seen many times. The CDR3 DNA is TGTGCCAGCAGCCCTGGAGATGGCGACCAAGAGACCCAGTACTTC. This encodes CASSPGDGDQETQYF. V and J are TRBV3-1 and TRBJ2-5, with D unresolved. The V end lost 4 bases, the J end lost 0 bases, and 12 bases lay between the germline ends. There are 15 residues in the CDR3. Germline values: CDR1 LGHDT, CDR2 YNNKEL (reference sequence).

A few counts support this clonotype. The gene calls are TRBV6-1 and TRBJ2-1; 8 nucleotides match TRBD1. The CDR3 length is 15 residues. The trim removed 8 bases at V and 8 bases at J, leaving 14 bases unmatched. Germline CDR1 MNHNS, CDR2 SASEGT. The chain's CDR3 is CASGRPRGRIDEQFF. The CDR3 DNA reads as TGTGCCAGCGGAAGGCCCAGGGGGCGTATAGATGAGCAGTTCTTC.

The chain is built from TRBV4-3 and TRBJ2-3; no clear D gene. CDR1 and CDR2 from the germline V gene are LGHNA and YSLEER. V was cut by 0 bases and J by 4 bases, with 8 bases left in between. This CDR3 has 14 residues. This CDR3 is CASSQDWHPDTQYF. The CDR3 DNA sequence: TGCGCCAGCAGCCAAGATTGGCACCCAGATACGCAGTATTTT.

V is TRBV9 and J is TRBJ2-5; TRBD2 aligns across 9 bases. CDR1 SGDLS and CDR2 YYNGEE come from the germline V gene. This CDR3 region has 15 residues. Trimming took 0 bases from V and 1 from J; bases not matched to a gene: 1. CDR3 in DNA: TGTGCCAGCAGCGTAGGGACTAGCGTCCAAGAGACCCAGTACTTC. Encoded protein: CASSVGTSVQETQYF.

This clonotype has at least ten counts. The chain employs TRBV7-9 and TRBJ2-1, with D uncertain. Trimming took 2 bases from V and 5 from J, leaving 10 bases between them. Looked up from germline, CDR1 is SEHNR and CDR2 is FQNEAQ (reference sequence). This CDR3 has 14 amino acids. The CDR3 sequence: CASSLLAINNEQFF. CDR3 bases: TGTGCCAGCAGCTTACTCGCTATCAACAATGAGCAGTTCTTC.

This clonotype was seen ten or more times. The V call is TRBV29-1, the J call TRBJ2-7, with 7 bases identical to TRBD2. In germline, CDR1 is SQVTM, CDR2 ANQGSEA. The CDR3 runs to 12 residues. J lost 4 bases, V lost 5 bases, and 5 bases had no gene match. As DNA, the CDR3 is TGCAGCGTTAGGAGGGAGGGGTACGAGCAGTACTTC. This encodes CSVRREGYEQYF.

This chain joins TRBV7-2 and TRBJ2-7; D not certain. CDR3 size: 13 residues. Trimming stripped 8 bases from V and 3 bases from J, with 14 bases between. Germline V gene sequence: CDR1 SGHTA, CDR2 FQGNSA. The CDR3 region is CASGPGPLYEQYF. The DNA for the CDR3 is TGTGCCAGCGGCCCCGGGCCCCTCTACGAGCAGTACTTC. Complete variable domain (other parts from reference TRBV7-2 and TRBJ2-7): GAGVSQSPSNKVTEKGKDVELRCDPISGHTALYWYRQSLGQGLEFLIYFQGNSAPDKSGLPSDRFSAERTGGSVSTLTIQRTQQEDSAVYLCASGPGPLYEQYFGPGTRLTVT.

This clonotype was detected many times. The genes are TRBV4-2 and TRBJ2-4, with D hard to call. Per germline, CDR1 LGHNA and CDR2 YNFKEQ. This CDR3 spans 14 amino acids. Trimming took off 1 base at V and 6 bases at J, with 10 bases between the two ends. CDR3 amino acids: CASSQGAESNIQYF. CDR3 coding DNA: TGTGCCAGCAGCCAAGGCGCCGAATCAAACATTCAGTACTTC.

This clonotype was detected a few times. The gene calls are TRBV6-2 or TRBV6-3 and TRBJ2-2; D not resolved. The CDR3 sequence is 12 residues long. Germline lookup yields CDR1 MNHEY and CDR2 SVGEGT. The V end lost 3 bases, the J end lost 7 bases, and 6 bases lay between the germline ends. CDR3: CASSYWVGELFF. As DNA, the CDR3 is TGTGCCAGCAGTTATTGGGTCGGGGAGCTGTTTTTT.

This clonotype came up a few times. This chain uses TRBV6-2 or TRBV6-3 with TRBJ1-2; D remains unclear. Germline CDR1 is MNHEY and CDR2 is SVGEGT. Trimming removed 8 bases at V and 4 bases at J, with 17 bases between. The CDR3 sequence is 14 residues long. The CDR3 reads CASWSGNSFYGYTF. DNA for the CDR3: TGTGCCAGCTGGTCGGGGAACAGTTTCTATGGCTACACCTTC.

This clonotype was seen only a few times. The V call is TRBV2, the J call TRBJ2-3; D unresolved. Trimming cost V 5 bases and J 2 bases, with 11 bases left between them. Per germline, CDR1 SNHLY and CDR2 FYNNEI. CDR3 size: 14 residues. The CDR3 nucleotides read TGTGCCAGCAGTACCGACACTGACACAGATACGCAGTATTTT. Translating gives CASSTDTDTDTQYF.

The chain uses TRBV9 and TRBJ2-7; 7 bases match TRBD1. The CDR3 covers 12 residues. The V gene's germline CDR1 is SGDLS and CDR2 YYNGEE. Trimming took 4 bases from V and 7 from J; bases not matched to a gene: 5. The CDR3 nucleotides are TGTGCCAGCAGCCCAAACAGGGGTGAGCAGTACTTC. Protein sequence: CASSPNRGEQYF. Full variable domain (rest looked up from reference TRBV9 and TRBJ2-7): DSGVTQTPKHLITATGQRVTLRCSPRSGDLSVYWYQQSLDQGLQFLIQYYNGEERAKGNILERFSAQQFPDLHSELNLSSLELGDSALYFCASSPNRGEQYFGPGTRLTVT.

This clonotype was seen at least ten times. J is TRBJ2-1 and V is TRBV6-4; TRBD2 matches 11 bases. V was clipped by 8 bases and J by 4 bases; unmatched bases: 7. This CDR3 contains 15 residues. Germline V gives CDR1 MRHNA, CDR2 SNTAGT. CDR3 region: CASSVAGGIYNEQFF. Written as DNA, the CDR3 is TGTGCCAGCTCAGTAGCGGGGGGGATATACAATGAGCAGTTCTTC.

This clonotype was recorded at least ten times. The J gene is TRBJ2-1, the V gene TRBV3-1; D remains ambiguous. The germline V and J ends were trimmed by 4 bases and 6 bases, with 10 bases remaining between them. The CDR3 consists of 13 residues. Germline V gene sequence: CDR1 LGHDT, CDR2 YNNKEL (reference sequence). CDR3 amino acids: CASSRPYINEQFF. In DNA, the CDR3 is TGTGCCAGCAGCCGCCCCTACATCAATGAGCAGTTCTTC.

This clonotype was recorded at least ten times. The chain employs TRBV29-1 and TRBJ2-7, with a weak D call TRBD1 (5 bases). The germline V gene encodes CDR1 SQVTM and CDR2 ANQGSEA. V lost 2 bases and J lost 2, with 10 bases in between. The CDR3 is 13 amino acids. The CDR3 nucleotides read TGCAGCGTTGAATCCGACAGCCCCTACGAGCAGTACTTC. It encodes CSVESDSPYEQYF.

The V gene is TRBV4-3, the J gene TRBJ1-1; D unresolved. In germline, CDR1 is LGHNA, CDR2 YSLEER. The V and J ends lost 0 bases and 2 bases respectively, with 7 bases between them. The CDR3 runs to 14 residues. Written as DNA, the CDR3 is TGCGCCAGCAGCCAAGACAGGCCCAACACTGAAGCTTTCTTT. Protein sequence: CASSQDRPNTEAFF.

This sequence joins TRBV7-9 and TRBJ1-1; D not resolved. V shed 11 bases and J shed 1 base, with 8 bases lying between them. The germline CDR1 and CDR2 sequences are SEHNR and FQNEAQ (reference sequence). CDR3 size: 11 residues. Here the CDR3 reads CAGRTNTEAFF. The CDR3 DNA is TGTGCCGGCCGGACGAACACTGAAGCTTTCTTT.

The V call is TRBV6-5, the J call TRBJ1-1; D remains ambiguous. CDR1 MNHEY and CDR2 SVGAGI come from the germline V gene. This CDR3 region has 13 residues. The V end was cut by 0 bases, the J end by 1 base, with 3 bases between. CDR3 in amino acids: CASSYSRNTEAFF. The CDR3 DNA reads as TGTGCCAGCAGTTACTCGAGGAACACTGAAGCTTTCTTT.

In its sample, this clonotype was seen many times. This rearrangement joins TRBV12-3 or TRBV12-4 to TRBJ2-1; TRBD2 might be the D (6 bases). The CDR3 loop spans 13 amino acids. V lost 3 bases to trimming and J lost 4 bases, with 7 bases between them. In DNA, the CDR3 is TGTGCCAGCAGTTTCGGGGGATACAATGAGCAGTTCTTC. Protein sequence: CASSFGGYNEQFF.

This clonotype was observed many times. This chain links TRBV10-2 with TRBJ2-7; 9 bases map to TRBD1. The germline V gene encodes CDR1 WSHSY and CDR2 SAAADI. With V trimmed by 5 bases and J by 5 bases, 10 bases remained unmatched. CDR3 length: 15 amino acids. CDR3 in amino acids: CASSSRTGDGNEQYF. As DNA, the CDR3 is TGCGCCAGCAGTTCAAGGACAGGGGATGGGAACGAGCAGTACTTC.

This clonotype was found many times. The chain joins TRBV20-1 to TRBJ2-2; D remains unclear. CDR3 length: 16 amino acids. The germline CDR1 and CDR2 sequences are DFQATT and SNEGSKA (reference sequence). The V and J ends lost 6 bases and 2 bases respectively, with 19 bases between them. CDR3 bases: TGCAGTGCCAAGCCTTACAACATCTTAAACACCGGGGAGCTGTTTTTT. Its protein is CSAKPYNILNTGELFF.

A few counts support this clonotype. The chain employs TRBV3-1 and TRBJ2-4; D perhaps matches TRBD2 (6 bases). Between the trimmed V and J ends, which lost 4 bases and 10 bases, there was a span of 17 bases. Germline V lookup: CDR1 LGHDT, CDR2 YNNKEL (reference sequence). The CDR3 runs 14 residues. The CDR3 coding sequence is TGTGCCAGCAGCCCGGGACCCGAGGGAGGAATTCAGTACTTC. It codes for CASSPGPEGGIQYF.